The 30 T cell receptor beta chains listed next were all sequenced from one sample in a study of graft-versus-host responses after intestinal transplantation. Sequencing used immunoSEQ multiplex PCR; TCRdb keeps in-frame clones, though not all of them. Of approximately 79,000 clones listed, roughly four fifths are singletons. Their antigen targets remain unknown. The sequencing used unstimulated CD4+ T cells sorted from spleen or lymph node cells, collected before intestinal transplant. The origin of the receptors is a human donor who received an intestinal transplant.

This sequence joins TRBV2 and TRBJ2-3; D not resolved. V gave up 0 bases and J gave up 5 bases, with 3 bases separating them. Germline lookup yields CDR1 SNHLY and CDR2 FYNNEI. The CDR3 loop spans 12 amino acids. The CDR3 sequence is CASSEARDTQYF. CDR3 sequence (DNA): TGTGCCAGCAGTGAAGCGCGAGATACGCAGTATTTT.

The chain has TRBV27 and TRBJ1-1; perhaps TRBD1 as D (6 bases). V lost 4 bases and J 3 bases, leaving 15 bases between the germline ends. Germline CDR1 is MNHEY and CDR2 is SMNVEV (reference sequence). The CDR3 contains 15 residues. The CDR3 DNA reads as TGTGCCAGCAGTTCATCAGGGGAGGGGCACACTGAAGCTTTCTTT. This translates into CASSSSGEGHTEAFF.

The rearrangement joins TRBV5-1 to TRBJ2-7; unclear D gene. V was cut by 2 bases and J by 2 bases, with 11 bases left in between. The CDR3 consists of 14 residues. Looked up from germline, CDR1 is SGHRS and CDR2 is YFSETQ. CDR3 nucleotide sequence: TGCGCCAGCAGCTTCCAAATTCCCCCCTACGAGCAGTACTTC. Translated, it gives CASSFQIPPYEQYF.

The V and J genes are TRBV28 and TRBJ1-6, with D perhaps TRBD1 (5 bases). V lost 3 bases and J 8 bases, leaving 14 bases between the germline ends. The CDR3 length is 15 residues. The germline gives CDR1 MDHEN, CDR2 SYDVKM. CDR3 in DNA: TGTGCCAGCAGTTTCGGGTGGGGCAGTGATTCACCCCTCCACTTT. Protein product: CASSFGWGSDSPLHF.

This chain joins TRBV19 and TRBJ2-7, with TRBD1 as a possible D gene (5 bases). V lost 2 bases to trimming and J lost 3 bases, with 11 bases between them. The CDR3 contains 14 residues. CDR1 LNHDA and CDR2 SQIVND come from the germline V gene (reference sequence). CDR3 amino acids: CASSILAGNYEQYF. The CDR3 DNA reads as TGTGCCAGTAGTATATTGGCAGGGAACTACGAGCAGTACTTC.

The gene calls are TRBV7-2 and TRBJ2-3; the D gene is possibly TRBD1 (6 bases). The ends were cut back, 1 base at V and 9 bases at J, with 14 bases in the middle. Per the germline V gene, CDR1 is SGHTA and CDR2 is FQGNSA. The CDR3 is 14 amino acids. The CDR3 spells CASSLGGPLGTQYF. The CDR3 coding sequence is TGTGCCAGCAGCTTAGGGGGGCCCCTGGGGACGCAGTATTTT.

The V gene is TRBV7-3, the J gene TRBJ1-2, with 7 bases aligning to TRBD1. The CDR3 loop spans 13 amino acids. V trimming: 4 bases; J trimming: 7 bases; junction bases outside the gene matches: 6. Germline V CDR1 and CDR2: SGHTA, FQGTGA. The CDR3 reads CASSSEDRVGYTF. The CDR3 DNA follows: TGTGCCAGCAGCTCGGAAGACAGGGTTGGCTACACCTTC.

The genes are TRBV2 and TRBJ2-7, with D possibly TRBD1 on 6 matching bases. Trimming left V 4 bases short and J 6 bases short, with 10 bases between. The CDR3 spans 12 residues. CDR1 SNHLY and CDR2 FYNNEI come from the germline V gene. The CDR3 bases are TGTGCCAGCAGTGCACAGGGCGTCGAGCAGTACTTC. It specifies CASSAQGVEQYF.

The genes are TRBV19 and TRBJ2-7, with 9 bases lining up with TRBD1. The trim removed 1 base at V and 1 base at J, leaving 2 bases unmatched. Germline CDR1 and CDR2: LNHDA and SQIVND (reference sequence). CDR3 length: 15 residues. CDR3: CASSIAQGASYEQYF. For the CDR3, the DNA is TGTGCCAGTAGTATAGCACAGGGGGCATCCTACGAGCAGTACTTC.

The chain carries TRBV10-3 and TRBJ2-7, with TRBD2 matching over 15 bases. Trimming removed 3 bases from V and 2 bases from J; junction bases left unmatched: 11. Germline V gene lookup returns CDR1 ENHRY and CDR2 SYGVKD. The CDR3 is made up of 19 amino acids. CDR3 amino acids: CAISEPFRTSGGATYEQYF. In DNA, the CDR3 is TGTGCCATCAGTGAACCCTTTAGGACTAGCGGGGGGGCGACCTACGAGCAGTACTTC.

CDR3 in DNA: TGCGCCAGCAGCCCTCAGCGGATTACCTACGAGCAGTACTTC. Protein sequence: CASSPQRITYEQYF. The chain couples TRBV5-1 to TRBJ2-7, with D possibly matching TRBD2 (5 bases). The CDR3 runs 14 residues. V lost 4 bases, J lost 2 bases, and 13 bases lay in between. CDR1 SGHRS and CDR2 YFSETQ come from the germline V gene.

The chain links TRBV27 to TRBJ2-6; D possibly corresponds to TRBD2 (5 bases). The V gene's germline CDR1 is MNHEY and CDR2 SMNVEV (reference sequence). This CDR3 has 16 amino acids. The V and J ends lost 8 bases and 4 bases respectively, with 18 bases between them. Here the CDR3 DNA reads TGTGCCAGCCGGAGAGGGTCCTCCGGCGGGGCCAACGTCCTGACTTTC. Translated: CASRRGSSGGANVLTF.

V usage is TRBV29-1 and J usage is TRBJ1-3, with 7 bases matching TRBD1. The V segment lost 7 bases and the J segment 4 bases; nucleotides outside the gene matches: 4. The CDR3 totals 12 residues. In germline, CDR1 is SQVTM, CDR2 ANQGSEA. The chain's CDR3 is CSGRQGGNTIYF. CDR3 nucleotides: TGCAGCGGTCGACAGGGAGGAAACACCATATATTTT.

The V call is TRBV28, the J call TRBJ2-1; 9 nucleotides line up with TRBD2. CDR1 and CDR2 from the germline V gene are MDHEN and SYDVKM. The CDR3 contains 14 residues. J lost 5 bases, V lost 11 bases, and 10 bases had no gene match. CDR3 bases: TGTGCCGCCCAGAGGACTAGCGTTAACAATGAGCAGTTCTTC. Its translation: CAAQRTSVNNEQFF.

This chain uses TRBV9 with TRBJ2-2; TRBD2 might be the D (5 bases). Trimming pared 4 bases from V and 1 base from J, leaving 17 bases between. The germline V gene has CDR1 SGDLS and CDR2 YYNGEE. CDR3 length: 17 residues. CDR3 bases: TGTGCCAGCAGCCCCTACCCCCGGGGTAAGAACACCGGGGAGCTGTTTTTT. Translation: CASSPYPRGKNTGELFF.

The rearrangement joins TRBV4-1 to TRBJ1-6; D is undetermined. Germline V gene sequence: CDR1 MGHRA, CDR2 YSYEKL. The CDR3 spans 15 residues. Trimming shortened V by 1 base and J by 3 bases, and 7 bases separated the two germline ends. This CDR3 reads CASSQVFYYNSPLHF. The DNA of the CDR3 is TGCGCCAGCAGCCAAGTATTCTACTATAATTCACCCCTCCACTTT.

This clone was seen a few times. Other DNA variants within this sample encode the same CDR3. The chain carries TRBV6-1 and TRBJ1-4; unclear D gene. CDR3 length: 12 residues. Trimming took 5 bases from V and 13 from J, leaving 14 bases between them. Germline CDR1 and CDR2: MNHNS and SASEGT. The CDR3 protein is CASSQRGLGLFF. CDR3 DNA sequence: TGTGCCAGCAGTCAAAGAGGGCTGGGACTGTTTTTT.

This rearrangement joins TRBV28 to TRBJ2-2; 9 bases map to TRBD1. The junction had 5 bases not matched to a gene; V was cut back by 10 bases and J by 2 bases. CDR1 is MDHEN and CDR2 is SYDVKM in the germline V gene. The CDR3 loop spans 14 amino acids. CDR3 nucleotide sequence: TGTGCCATCGGACAGGGGCATAACACCGGGGAGCTGTTTTTT. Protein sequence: CAIGQGHNTGELFF.

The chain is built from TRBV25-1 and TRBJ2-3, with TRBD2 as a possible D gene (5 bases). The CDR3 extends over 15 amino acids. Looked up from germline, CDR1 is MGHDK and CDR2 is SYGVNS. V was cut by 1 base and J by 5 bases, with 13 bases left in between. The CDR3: CASSEFRGQVDTQYF. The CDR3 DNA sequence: TGTGCCAGCAGTGAATTCCGGGGTCAGGTAGATACGCAGTATTTT.

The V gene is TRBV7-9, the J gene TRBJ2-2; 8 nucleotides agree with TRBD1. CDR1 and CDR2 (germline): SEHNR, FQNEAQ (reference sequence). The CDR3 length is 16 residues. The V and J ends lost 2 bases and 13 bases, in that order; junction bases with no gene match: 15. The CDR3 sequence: CASSLFFGTGRDRLFF. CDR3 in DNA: TGTGCCAGCAGCTTATTTTTCGGGACAGGTCGGGACCGGCTGTTTTTT.

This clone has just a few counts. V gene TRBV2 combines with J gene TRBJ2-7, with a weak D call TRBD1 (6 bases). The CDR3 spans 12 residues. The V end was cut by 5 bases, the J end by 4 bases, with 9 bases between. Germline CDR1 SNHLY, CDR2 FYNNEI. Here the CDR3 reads CASSSQGYEQYF. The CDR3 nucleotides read TGTGCCAGCAGTTCACAGGGATACGAGCAGTACTTC.

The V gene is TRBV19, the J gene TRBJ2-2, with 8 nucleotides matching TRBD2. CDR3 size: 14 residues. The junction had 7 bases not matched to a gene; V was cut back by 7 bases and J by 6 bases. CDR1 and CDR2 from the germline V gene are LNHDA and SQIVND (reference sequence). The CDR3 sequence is CASTGAGAAGELFF. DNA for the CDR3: TGTGCCAGTACTGGAGCGGGAGCGGCCGGGGAGCTGTTTTTT.

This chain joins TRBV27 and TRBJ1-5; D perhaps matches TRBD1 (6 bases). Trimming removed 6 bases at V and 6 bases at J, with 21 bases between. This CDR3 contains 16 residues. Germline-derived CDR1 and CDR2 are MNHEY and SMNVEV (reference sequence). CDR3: CASRLLGAARSQPQHF. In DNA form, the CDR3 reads TGTGCCAGCAGGCTATTGGGGGCGGCAAGAAGTCAGCCCCAGCATTTT.

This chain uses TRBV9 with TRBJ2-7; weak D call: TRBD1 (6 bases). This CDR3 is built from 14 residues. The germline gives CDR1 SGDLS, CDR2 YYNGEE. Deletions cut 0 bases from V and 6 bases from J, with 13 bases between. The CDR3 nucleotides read TGTGCCAGCAGCGTAGCCTCTCAGGGGTCCGAGCAGTACTTC. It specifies CASSVASQGSEQYF.

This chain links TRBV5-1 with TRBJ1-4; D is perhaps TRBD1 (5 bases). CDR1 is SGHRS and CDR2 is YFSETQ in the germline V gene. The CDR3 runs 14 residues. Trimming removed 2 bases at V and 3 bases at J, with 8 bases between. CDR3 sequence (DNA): TGCGCCAGCAGCTTCGGGGGGTCTAATGAAAAACTGTTTTTT. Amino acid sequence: CASSFGGSNEKLFF.

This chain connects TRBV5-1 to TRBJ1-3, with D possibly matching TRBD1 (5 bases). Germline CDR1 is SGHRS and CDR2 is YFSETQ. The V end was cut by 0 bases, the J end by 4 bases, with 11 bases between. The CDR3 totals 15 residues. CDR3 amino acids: CASSLGRVGGNTIYF. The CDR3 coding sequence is TGCGCCAGCAGCTTGGGCAGGGTAGGCGGAAACACCATATATTTT. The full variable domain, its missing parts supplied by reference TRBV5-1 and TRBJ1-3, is KAGVTQTPRYLIKTRGQQVTLSCSPISGHRSVSWYQQTPGQGLQFLFEYFSETQRNKGNFPGRFSGRQFSNSRSEMNVSTLELGDSALYLCASSLGRVGGNTIYFGEGSWLTVV.

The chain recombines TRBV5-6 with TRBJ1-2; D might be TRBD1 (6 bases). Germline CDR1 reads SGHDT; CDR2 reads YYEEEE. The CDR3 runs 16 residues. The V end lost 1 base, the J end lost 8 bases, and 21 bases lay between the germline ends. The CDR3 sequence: CASSLIRDTNRGGYTF. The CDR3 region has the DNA TGTGCCAGCAGCTTGATACGGGACACTAACCGGGGCGGCTACACCTTC.

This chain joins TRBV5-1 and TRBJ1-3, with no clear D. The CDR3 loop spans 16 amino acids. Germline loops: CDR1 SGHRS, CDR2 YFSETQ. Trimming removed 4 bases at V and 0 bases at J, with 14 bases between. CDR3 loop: CASSPAGSYSGNTIYF. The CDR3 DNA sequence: TGCGCCAGCAGCCCCGCAGGCTCATACTCTGGAAACACCATATATTTT.

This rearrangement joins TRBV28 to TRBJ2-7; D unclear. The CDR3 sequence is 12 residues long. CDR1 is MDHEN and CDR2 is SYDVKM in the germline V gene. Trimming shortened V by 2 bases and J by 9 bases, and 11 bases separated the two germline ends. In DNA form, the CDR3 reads TGTGCCAGCAGTTTACTCGGAGTCGGGCAGTACTTC. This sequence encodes CASSLLGVGQYF.

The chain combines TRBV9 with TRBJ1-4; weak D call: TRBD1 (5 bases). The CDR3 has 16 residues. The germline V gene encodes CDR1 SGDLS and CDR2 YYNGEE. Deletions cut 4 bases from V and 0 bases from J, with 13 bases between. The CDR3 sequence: CASSPQTAATNEKLFF. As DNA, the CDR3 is TGTGCCAGCAGCCCACAGACAGCTGCAACTAATGAAAAACTGTTTTTT. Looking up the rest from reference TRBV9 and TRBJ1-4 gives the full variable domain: DSGVTQTPKHLITATGQRVTLRCSPRSGDLSVYWYQQSLDQGLQFLIQYYNGEERAKGNILERFSAQQFPDLHSELNLSSLELGDSALYFCASSPQTAATNEKLFFGSGTQLSVL.